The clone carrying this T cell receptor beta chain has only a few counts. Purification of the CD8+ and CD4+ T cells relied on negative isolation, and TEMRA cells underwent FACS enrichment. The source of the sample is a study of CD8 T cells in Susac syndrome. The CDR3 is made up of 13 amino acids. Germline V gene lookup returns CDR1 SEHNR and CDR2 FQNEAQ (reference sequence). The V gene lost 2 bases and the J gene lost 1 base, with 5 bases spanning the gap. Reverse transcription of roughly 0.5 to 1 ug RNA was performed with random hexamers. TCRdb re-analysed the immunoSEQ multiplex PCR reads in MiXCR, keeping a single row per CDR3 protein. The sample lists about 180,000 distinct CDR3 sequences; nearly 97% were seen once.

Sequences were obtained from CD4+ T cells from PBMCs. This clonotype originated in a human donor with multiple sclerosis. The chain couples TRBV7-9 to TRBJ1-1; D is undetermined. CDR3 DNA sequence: TGTGCCAGCAGCTTAATGTCGAACACTGAAGCTTTCTTT. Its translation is CASSLMSNTEAFF.